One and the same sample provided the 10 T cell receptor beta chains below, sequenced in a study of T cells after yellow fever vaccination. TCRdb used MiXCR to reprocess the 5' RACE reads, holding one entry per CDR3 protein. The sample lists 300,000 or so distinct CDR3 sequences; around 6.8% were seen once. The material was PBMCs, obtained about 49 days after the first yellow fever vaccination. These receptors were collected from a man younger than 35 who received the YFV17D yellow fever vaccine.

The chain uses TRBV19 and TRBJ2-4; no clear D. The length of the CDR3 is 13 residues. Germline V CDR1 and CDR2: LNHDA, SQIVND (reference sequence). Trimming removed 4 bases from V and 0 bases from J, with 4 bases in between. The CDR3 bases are TGTGCCAGTAGTAACATAGCCAAAAACATTCAGTACTTC. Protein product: CASSNIAKNIQYF.

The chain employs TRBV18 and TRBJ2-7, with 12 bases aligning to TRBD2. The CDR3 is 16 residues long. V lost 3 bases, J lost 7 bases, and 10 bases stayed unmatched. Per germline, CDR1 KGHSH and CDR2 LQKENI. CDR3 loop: CASSPITSGRTGEQYF. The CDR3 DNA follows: TGTGCCAGCTCACCGATAACTAGCGGGAGGACGGGGGAGCAGTACTTC. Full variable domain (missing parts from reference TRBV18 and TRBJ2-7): NAGVMQNPRHLVRRRGQEARLRCSPMKGHSHVYWYRQLPEEGLKFMVYLQKENIIDESGMPKERFSAEFPKEGPSILRIQQVVRGDSAAYFCASSPITSGRTGEQYFGPGTRLTVT.

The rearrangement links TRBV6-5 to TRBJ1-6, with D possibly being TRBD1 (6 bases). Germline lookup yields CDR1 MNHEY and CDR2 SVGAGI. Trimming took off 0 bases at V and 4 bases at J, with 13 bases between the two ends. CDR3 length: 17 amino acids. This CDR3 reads CASSYSAGDLYNSPLHF. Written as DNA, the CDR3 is TGTGCCAGCAGTTACTCAGCAGGGGACCTTTATAATTCACCCCTCCACTTT.

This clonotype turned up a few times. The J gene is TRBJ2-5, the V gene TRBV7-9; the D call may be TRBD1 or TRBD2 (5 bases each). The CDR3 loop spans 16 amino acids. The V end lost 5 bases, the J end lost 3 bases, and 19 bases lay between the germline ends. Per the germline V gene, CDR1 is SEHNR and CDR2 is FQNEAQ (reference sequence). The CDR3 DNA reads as TGTGCCAGCAGCATCGACGCCGGGACGGTGAAAGAGACCCAGTACTTC. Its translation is CASSIDAGTVKETQYF.

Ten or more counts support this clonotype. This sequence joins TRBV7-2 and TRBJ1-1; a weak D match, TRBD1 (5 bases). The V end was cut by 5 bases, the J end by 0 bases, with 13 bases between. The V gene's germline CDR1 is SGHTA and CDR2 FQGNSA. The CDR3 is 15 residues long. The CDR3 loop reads CASSKQAPMNTEAFF. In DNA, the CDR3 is TGTGCCAGCAGCAAACAGGCGCCAATGAACACTGAAGCTTTCTTT.

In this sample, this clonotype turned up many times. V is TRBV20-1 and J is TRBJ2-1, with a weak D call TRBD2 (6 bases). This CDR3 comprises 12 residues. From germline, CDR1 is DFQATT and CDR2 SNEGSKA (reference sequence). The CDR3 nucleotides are TGCAGCCGGGGGAAAGAGTACAATGAGCAGTTCTTC. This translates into CSRGKEYNEQFF.

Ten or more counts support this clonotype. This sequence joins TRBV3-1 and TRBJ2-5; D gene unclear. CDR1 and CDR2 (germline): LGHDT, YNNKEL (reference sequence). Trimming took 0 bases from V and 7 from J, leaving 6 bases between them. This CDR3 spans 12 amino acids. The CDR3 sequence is CASSQDRPTQYF. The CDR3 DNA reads TGTGCCAGCAGCCAAGATCGCCCGACCCAGTACTTC.

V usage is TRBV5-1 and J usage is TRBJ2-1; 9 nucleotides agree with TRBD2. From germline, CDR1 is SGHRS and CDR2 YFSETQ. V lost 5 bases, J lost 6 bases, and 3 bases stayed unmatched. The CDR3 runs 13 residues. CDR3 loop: CASRGGGANEQFF. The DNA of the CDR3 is TGCGCCAGCAGAGGCGGGGGGGCCAATGAGCAGTTCTTC.

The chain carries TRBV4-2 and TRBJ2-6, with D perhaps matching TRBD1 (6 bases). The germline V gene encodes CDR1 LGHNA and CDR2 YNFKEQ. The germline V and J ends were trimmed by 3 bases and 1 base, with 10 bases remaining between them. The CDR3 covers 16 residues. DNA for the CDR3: TGTGCCAGCAGCCAGTTACAGGGTTCTGGGGCCAACGTCCTGACTTTC. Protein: CASSQLQGSGANVLTF.

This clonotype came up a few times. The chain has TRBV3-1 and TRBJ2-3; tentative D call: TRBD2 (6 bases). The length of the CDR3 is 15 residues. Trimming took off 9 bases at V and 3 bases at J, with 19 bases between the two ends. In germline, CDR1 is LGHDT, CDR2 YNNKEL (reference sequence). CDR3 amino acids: CASKMAGSGTDTQYF. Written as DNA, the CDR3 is TGTGCCAGTAAGATGGCGGGGAGTGGGACAGATACGCAGTATTTT.